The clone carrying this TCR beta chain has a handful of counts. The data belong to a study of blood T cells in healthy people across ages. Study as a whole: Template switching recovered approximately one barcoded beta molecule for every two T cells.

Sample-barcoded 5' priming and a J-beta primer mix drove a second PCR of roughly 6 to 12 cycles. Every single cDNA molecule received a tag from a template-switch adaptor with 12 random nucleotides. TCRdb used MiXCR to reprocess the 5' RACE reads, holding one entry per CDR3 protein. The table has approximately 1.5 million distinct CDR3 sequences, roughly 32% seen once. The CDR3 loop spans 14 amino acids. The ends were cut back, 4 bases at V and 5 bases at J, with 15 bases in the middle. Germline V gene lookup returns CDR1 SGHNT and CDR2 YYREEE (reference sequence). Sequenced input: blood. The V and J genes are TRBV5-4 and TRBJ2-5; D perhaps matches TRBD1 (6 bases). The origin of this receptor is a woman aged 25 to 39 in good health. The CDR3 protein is CASSHTGLTETQYF. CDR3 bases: TGTGCCAGCAGCCATACAGGGTTGACGGAGACCCAGTACTTC.